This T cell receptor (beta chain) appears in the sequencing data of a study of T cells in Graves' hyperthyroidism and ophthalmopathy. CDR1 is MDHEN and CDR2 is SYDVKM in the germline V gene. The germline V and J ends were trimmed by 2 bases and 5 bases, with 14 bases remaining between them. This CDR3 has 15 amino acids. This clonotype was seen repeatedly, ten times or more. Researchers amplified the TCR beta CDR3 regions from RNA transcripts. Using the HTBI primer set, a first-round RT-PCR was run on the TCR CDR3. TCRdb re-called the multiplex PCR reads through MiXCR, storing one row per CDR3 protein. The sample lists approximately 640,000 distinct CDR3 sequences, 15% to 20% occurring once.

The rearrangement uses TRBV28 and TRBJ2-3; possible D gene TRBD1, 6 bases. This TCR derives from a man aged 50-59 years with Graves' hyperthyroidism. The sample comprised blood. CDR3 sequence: CASSLVAGELDTQYF. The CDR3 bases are TGTGCCAGCAGTTTAGTGGCAGGGGAATTAGATACGCAGTATTTT.